These 30 T cell receptor beta chains originate from one sample sequenced in a study of T cells after posttransplantation cyclophosphamide. Clones were read by immunoSEQ multiplex PCR, and TCRdb kept only the in-frame ones, dropping some. The data show about 40,000 clones, roughly 88% seen once. Busulfan-fludarabine conditioning, marrow transplant, and cyclophosphamide on days +3 and +4 were administered. Material: PBMCs, obtained roughly 60 days after allogeneic stem cell transplant with posttransplant cyclophosphamide. The origin of the receptors is a male patient aged 60 to 75 who received an allogeneic stem cell transplant from a related donor and was CMV-positive. Some T cells may have originated in the graft donor.

This sequence joins TRBV19 and TRBJ1-3, with D uncertain. CDR3 length: 15 amino acids. Trimming pared 9 bases from V and 1 base from J, leaving 16 bases between. Per the germline V gene, CDR1 is LNHDA and CDR2 is SQIVND (reference sequence). CDR3: CASRPNAQSGNTIYF. In nucleotides, the CDR3 is TGTGCCAGCCGGCCGAATGCACAGTCTGGAAACACCATATATTTT.

J is TRBJ2-7 and V is TRBV27, with TRBD1 matching 9 bases. The germline V gene has CDR1 MNHEY and CDR2 SMNVEV (reference sequence). Trimming took 10 bases from V and 0 from J; bases not matched to a gene: 10. The CDR3 sequence is 15 residues long. In DNA, the CDR3 is TGTGCCACCCACTCCGGGACAGGGAACTCCTACGAGCAGTACTTC. It specifies CATHSGTGNSYEQYF.

Points on this clone: Additional DNA sequences in this sample encode the identical CDR3. The chain couples TRBV7-2 to TRBJ1-3; 9 nucleotides agree with TRBD1. The CDR3 has 13 residues. From germline, CDR1 is SGHTA and CDR2 FQGNSA. Trimming removed 7 bases from V and 3 bases from J; junction bases left unmatched: 1. The CDR3 DNA follows: TGTGCCAGCAAGACAGGGGGTGGAAACACCATATATTTT. Translation gives CASKTGGGNTIYF.

The J gene is TRBJ2-3, the V gene TRBV6-5; the D gene is possibly TRBD2 (6 bases). The CDR3 runs to 16 residues. Trimming left V 0 bases short and J 0 bases short, with 10 bases between. The germline CDR1 and CDR2 sequences are MNHEY and SVGAGI. The CDR3 nucleotides are TGTGCCAGCAGTTACTCCGGGAGACCGAGCACAGATACGCAGTATTTT. This translates into CASSYSGRPSTDTQYF.

This chain joins TRBV6-5 and TRBJ2-3; unclear D gene. V was clipped by 10 bases and J by 4 bases, with 6 bases between them. CDR1 is MNHEY, CDR2 SVGAGI, per germline. There are 10 residues in the CDR3. DNA for the CDR3: TGTGCCACCTGCGCAGATACGCAGTATTTT. It specifies CATCADTQYF.

V and J are TRBV18 and TRBJ2-5; a possible D gene is TRBD1 (6 bases). There are 15 residues in the CDR3. V lost 2 bases, J lost 2 bases, and 12 bases lay in between. Germline loops: CDR1 KGHSH, CDR2 LQKENI. In DNA form, the CDR3 reads TGTGCCAGCTCACCAGGGATTACAGGGCAAGAGACCCAGTACTTC. As protein: CASSPGITGQETQYF.

The chain uses TRBV10-1 and TRBJ2-3; D remains ambiguous. This CDR3 region has 13 residues. Per germline, CDR1 WNHNN and CDR2 SYGVQD (reference sequence). V lost 6 bases and J lost 1, with 8 bases in between. The CDR3 nucleotides read TGCGCCAGCAGGGCCCAGGGCACAGATACGCAGTATTTT. It specifies CASRAQGTDTQYF.

This clone appeared a few times. The CDR3 here is CASSLGVNSNQPQHF. The CDR3 DNA reads TGTGCCAGCAGCTTAGGTGTGAATAGTAATCAGCCCCAGCATTTT. The gene calls are TRBV7-2 and TRBJ1-5, with D uncertain. The CDR3 has 15 residues. Germline V CDR1 and CDR2: SGHTA, FQGNSA. V was cut by 1 base and J by 4 bases, with 11 bases left in between.

V is TRBV7-9 and J is TRBJ2-7; TRBD1 aligns across 11 bases. There are 15 residues in the CDR3. Germline V gene sequence: CDR1 SEHNR, CDR2 FQNEAQ (reference sequence). J lost 3 bases, V lost 5 bases, and 6 bases had no gene match. CDR3 in amino acids: CASSPRTGGIYEQYF. CDR3 DNA: TGTGCCAGCAGCCCCCGGACAGGGGGCATCTACGAGCAGTACTTC. Complete variable domain (other parts from reference TRBV7-9 and TRBJ2-7): DTGVSQNPRHKITKRGQNVTFRCDPISEHNRLYWYRQTLGQGPEFLTYFQNEAQLEKSRLLSDRFSAERPKGSFSTLEIQRTEQGDSAMYLCASSPRTGGIYEQYFGPGTRLTVT.

The rearrangement joins TRBV28 to TRBJ2-3, with TRBD2 identical over 11 bases. V lost 6 bases and J lost 6; bases outside the gene matches: 11. This CDR3 spans 16 amino acids. Per germline, CDR1 MDHEN and CDR2 SYDVKM. In DNA, the CDR3 is TGTGCCAGCAGCCTCCTGACTAGCGGGGACCCTGATACGCAGTATTTT. Its translation: CASSLLTSGDPDTQYF.

V gene TRBV5-8 combines with J gene TRBJ2-7; no clear D gene. Germline V gene lookup returns CDR1 SGHTS and CDR2 YDEGEE. The CDR3 is 11 amino acids. With 1 base removed from V and 6 bases from J, the gap between germline ends came to 5 bases. The CDR3 region is CASSLIREQYF. The CDR3 nucleotides read TGTGCCAGCAGCTTGATCCGCGAGCAGTACTTC.

The chain combines TRBV7-9 with TRBJ2-7, with D possibly being TRBD2 (6 bases). V was pared by 1 base and J by 12 bases, with 13 bases between. This CDR3 has 12 amino acids. Germline V gives CDR1 SEHNR, CDR2 FQNEAQ (reference sequence). The CDR3 DNA follows: TGTGCCAGCAGCTTAGAAGCGGGTCGCTGGTACTTC. It yields the protein CASSLEAGRWYF.

The chain carries TRBV27 and TRBJ1-1, with D possibly TRBD1 on 5 matching bases. The CDR3 consists of 15 residues. Germline V gene data show CDR1 as MNHEY and CDR2 as SMNVEV (reference sequence). V lost 6 bases, J lost 2 bases, and 16 bases lay in between. CDR3 protein: CASSRSTATNTEAFF. CDR3 nucleotides: TGTGCCAGCAGCCGCTCGACAGCGACCAACACTGAAGCTTTCTTT.

The chain joins TRBV7-9 to TRBJ2-7, with D tentatively TRBD2 (5 bases). CDR1 SEHNR and CDR2 FQNEAQ come from the germline V gene (reference sequence). CDR3 length: 12 amino acids. Between the trimmed V and J ends, which lost 1 base and 5 bases, there was a span of 6 bases. The CDR3 spells CASSLGGDEQYF. CDR3 DNA: TGTGCCAGCAGCTTAGGGGGAGACGAGCAGTACTTC.

This clone was counted only a few times. The chain links TRBV4-1 to TRBJ1-3; no reliable D call. This CDR3 contains 16 residues. Trimming shortened V by 0 bases and J by 0 bases, and 9 bases separated the two germline ends. Germline V gene data show CDR1 as MGHRA and CDR2 as YSYEKL. CDR3 nucleotides: TGCGCCAGCAGCCAAGATCAGGCAAGCTCTGGAAACACCATATATTTT. Protein: CASSQDQASSGNTIYF.

V and J are TRBV20-1 and TRBJ2-1; D is undetermined. V dropped 4 bases and J dropped 8 bases, with 9 bases sitting between them. The germline V gene has CDR1 DFQATT and CDR2 SNEGSKA (reference sequence). The CDR3 runs 11 residues. CDR3: CSAIRLDEQFF. CDR3 in DNA: TGCAGTGCTATACGTTTAGATGAGCAGTTCTTC.

V gene TRBV19 combines with J gene TRBJ1-3, with 7 bases identical to TRBD1. CDR3 length: 16 amino acids. CDR1 LNHDA and CDR2 SQIVND come from the germline V gene (reference sequence). With 3 bases clipped from V and 4 bases from J, the junction kept 9 bases outside the gene matches. CDR3 nucleotide sequence: TGTGCCAGTAGTATTGGAGGGGGACAGCGCGGAAACACCATATATTTT. The encoded protein is CASSIGGGQRGNTIYF.

The V and J genes are TRBV30 and TRBJ1-5, with D perhaps matching TRBD1 (5 bases). Germline CDR1 reads GTSNPN; CDR2 reads SVGIG (reference sequence). Trimming pared 5 bases from V and 6 bases from J, leaving 14 bases between. CDR3 length: 13 residues. The CDR3 nucleotides read TGTGCCTGGCAAGAATGGGGGGGTCAGCCCCAGCATTTT. Residues: CAWQEWGGQPQHF.

V is TRBV30 and J is TRBJ1-2; D remains unclear. Germline V gene data show CDR1 as GTSNPN and CDR2 as SVGIG (reference sequence). The CDR3 length is 12 residues. V dropped 0 bases and J dropped 8 bases, with 10 bases sitting between them. The CDR3 nucleotides are TGTGCCTGGAGTGTACTACACGGGGGCTACACCTTC. This translates into CAWSVLHGGYTF.

V gene TRBV5-1 combines with J gene TRBJ2-1; D possibly corresponds to TRBD1 (6 bases). CDR1 is SGHRS, CDR2 YFSETQ, per germline. V was shortened by 7 bases and J by 5 bases, with 19 bases between the two germline ends. The CDR3 length is 15 residues. The CDR3 DNA reads TGCGCCAGCGGCCTCAGGTTAGGGGACAACAATGAGCAGTTCTTC. Translated, it gives CASGLRLGDNNEQFF. Based on the CDR3 plus reference TRBV5-1 and TRBJ2-1, the full variable domain is KAGVTQTPRYLIKTRGQQVTLSCSPISGHRSVSWYQQTPGQGLQFLFEYFSETQRNKGNFPGRFSGRQFSNSRSEMNVSTLELGDSALYLCASGLRLGDNNEQFFGPGTRLTVL.

V is TRBV6-6 and J is TRBJ2-1; maybe TRBD1 (6 bases). The CDR3 has 16 amino acids. The germline CDR1 and CDR2 sequences are MNHNY and SVGAGI (reference sequence). Deletions cut 6 bases from V and 3 bases from J, with 18 bases between. CDR3 residues: CASRDSVGGGYNEQFF. CDR3 DNA sequence: TGTGCCAGCAGGGATTCAGTAGGGGGTGGCTACAATGAGCAGTTCTTC.

The chain uses TRBV30 and TRBJ2-7, with D possibly matching TRBD1 (6 bases). Germline values: CDR1 GTSNPN, CDR2 SVGIG (reference sequence). The CDR3 runs to 13 residues. Trimming removed 1 base from V and 1 base from J, with 8 bases in between. CDR3 DNA: TGTGCCTGGAGTGGGCAGGGGTCCTACGAGCAGTACTTC. Encoded protein: CAWSGQGSYEQYF.

The chain uses TRBV5-5 and TRBJ1-6; TRBD1 matches 10 bases. V was clipped by 4 bases and J by 6 bases; unmatched bases: 7. Germline CDR1 is SGHKS and CDR2 is YYEKEE (reference sequence). This CDR3 has 16 residues. DNA for the CDR3: TGTGCCAGCAGCCTCCTGGGGGACAGGGGTAATTCACCCCTCCACTTT. Protein sequence: CASSLLGDRGNSPLHF.

The rearrangement uses TRBV6-4 and TRBJ2-1; TRBD2 might be the D (5 bases). V lost 1 base and J lost 8, with 24 bases in between. The CDR3 spans 18 residues. Germline V CDR1 and CDR2: MRHNA, SNTAGT. CDR3 sequence: CASSDFRRGTTKEDEQFF. For the CDR3, the DNA is TGTGCCAGCAGTGACTTCAGACGGGGTACTACTAAGGAGGATGAGCAGTTCTTC.

V is TRBV9 and J is TRBJ2-7; weak D call: TRBD2 (5 bases). Germline CDR1 reads SGDLS; CDR2 reads YYNGEE. V gave up 3 bases and J gave up 0 bases, with 13 bases separating them. CDR3 size: 15 residues. CDR3 in DNA: TGTGCCAGCAGCGGTGGACTGTTATCCTCCTACGAGCAGTACTTC. The encoded protein is CASSGGLLSSYEQYF.

The chain combines TRBV30 with TRBJ1-1, with no clear D. Germline values: CDR1 GTSNPN, CDR2 SVGIG (reference sequence). V gave up 4 bases and J gave up 1 base, with 10 bases separating them. The CDR3 consists of 13 residues. CDR3: CAWNPGGNTEAFF. DNA of the CDR3: TGTGCCTGGAATCCAGGAGGGAACACTGAAGCTTTCTTT. The full variable domain, with the rest looked up from reference TRBV30 and TRBJ1-1, is SQTIHQWPATLVQPVGSPLSLECTVEGTSNPNLYWYRQAAGRGLQLLFYSVGIGQISSEVPQNLSASRPQDRQFILSSKKLLLSDSGFYLCAWNPGGNTEAFFGQGTRLTVV.

V gene TRBV5-1 combines with J gene TRBJ1-1; 7 bases agree with TRBD1. J gave up 0 bases and V 5 bases, and 7 bases lay outside the gene matches. The length of the CDR3 is 15 residues. CDR1 SGHRS and CDR2 YFSETQ come from the germline V gene. CDR3 in DNA: TGCGCCAGCAGGAGGGGGCTCGGGGTGAACACTGAAGCTTTCTTT. This gives the protein CASRRGLGVNTEAFF.

The rearrangement links TRBV5-4 to TRBJ1-6; 8 positions agree with TRBD1. The CDR3 has 14 residues. The trim removed 0 bases at V and 8 bases at J, leaving 1 base unmatched. From germline, CDR1 is SGHNT and CDR2 YYREEE (reference sequence). This CDR3 reads CASSLAGGDSPLHF. Here the CDR3 DNA reads TGTGCCAGCAGCTTGGCAGGGGGCGATTCACCCCTCCACTTT.

The chain has TRBV7-2 and TRBJ2-5; no clear D. V lost 2 bases and J lost 4, with 5 bases in between. Germline CDR1 SGHTA, CDR2 FQGNSA. This CDR3 region has 12 residues. The CDR3 loop is CASSLLVETQYF. The CDR3 nucleotides are TGTGCCAGCAGCTTACTCGTAGAGACCCAGTACTTC. Full variable domain (rest looked up from reference TRBV7-2 and TRBJ2-5): GAGVSQSPSNKVTEKGKDVELRCDPISGHTALYWYRQSLGQGLEFLIYFQGNSAPDKSGLPSDRFSAERTGGSVSTLTIQRTQQEDSAVYLCASSLLVETQYFGPGTRLLVL.

The genes are TRBV6-1 and TRBJ2-1, with 11 positions matching TRBD2. Germline-derived CDR1 and CDR2 are MNHNS and SASEGT. This CDR3 region has 16 residues. The J segment lost 4 bases and the V segment lost 4 bases, leaving 6 bases of the junction unmatched. The CDR3 DNA follows: TGTGCCAGCAGTGCGCTAGCGGGGGGCGTTTACAATGAGCAGTTCTTC. This sequence encodes CASSALAGGVYNEQFF.